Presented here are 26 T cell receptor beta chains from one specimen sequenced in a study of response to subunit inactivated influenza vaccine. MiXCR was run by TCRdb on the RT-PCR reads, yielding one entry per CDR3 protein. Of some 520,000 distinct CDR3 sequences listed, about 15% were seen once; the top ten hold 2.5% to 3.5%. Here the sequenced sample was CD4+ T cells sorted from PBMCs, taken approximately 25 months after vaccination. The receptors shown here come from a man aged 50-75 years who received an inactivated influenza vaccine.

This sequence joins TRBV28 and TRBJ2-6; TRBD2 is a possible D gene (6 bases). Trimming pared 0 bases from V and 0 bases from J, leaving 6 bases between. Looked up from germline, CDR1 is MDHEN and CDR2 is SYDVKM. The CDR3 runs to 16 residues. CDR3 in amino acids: CASSLWGGSGANVLTF. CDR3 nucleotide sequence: TGTGCCAGCAGTTTATGGGGGGGCTCTGGGGCCAACGTCCTGACTTTC.

This CDR3 reads CASSQEGVAYNSPLHF. The CDR3, as DNA: TGTGCCAGCAGCCAGGAAGGGGTCGCCTATAATTCACCCCTCCACTTT. V gene TRBV3-1 combines with J gene TRBJ1-6; D might be TRBD1 (5 bases). Germline CDR1 reads LGHDT; CDR2 reads YNNKEL (reference sequence). V gave up 3 bases and J gave up 2 bases, with 11 bases separating them. The CDR3 length is 16 residues. Using reference TRBV3-1 and TRBJ1-6 for the parts outside the CDR3, the full variable domain is DTAVSQTPKYLVTQMGNDKSIKCEQNLGHDTMYWYKQDSKKFLKIMFSYNNKELIINETVPNRFSPKSPDKAHLNLHINSLELGDSAVYFCASSQEGVAYNSPLHFGNGTRLTVT.

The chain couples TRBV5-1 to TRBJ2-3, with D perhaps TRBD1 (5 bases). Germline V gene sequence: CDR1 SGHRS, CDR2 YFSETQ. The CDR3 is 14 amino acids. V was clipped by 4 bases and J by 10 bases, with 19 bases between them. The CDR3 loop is CASSPDTASSSQYF. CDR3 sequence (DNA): TGCGCCAGCAGCCCGGACACAGCCAGTTCGTCGCAGTATTTT.

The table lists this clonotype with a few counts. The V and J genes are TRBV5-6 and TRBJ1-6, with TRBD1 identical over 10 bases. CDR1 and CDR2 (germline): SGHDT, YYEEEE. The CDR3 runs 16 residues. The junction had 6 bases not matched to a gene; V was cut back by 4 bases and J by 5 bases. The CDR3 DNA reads TGTGCCAGCAGCCGGGACAGGGGAATTAATAATTCACCCCTCCACTTT. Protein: CASSRDRGINNSPLHF.

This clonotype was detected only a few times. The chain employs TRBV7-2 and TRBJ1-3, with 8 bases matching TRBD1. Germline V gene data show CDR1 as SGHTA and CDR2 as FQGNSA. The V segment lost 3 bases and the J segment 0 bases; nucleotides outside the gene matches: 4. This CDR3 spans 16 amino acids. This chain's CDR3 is CASSLRTGTSGNTIYF. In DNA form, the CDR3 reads TGTGCCAGCAGCTTGAGGACAGGGACCTCTGGAAACACCATATATTTT.

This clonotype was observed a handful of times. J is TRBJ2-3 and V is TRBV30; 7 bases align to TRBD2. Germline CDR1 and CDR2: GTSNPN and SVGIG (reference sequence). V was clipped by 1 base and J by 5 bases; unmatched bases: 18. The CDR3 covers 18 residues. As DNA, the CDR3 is TGTGCCTGGAGTGAATTCGGGGGGAGACTAGCAGAACGAGATACGCAGTATTTT. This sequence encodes CAWSEFGGRLAERDTQYF.

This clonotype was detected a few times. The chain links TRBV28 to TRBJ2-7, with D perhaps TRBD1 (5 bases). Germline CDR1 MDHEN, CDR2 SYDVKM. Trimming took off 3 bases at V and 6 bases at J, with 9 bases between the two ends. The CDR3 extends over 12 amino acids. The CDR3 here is CASSLSRAEQYF. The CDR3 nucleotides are TGTGCCAGCAGTTTGAGCAGGGCCGAGCAGTACTTC.

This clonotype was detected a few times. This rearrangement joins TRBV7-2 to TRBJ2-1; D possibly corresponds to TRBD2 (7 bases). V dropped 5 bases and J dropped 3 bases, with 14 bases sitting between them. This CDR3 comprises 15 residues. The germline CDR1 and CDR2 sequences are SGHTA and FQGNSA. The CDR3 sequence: CASSSTGGNYNEQFF. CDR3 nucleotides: TGTGCCAGCAGCAGTACGGGGGGCAACTACAATGAGCAGTTCTTC.

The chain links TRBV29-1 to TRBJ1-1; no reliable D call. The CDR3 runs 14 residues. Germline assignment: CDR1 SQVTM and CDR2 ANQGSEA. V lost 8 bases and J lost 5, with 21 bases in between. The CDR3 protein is CSTTYHAAVTEAFF. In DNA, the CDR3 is TGCAGCACCACCTACCACGCCGCGGTAACTGAAGCTTTCTTT.

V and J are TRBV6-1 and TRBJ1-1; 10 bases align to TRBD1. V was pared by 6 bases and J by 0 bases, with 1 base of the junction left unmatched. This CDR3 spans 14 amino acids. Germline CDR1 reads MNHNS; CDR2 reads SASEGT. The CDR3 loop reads CASRGQGLNTEAFF. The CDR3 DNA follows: TGTGCCAGCAGGGGACAGGGGTTGAACACTGAAGCTTTCTTT.

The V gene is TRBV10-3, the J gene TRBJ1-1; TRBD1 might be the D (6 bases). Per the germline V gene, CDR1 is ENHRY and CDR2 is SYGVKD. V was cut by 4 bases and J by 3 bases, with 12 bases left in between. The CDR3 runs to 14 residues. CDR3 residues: CAISGSGADTEAFF. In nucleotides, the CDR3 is TGTGCCATCAGTGGCTCAGGGGCGGACACTGAAGCTTTCTTT.

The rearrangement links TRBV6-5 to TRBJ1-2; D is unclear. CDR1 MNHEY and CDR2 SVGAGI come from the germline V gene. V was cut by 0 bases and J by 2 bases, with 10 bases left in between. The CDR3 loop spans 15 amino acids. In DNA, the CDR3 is TGTGCCAGCAGTTACTCCCATCGGGGAAACTATGGCTACACCTTC. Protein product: CASSYSHRGNYGYTF.

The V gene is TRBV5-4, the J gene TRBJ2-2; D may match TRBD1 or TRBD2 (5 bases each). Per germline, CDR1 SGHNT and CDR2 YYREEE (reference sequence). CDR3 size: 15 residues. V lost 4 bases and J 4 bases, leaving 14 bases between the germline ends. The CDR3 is CASSVTADATGELFF. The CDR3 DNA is TGTGCCAGCAGCGTGACAGCGGATGCCACCGGGGAGCTGTTTTTT.

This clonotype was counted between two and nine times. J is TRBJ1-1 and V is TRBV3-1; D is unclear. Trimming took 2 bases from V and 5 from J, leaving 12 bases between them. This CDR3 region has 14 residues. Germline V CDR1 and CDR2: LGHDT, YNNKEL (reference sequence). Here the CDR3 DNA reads TGTGCCAGCAGCCAACCGGGAGTTATGACTGAAGCTTTCTTT. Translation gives CASSQPGVMTEAFF.

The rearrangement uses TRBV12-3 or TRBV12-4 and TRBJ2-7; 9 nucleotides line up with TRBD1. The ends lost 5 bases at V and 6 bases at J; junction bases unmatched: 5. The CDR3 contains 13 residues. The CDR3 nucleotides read TGTGCCAGCAGTGGGACAGGGTTGAGCGAGCAGTACTTC. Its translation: CASSGTGLSEQYF.

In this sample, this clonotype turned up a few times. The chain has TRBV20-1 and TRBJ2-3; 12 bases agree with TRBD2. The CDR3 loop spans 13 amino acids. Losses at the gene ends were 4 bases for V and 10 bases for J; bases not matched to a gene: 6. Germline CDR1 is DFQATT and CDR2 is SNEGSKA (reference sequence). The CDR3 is CSATWTSGTSQYF. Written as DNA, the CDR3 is TGCAGTGCTACCTGGACTAGCGGGACCTCGCAGTATTTT.

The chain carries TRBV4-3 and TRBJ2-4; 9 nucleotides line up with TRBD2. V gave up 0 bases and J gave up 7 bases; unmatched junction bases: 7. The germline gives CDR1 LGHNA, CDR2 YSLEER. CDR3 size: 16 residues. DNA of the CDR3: TGCGCCAGCAGCCAAGAGGTGGCTAGCGGGACGAACATTCAGTACTTC. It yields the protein CASSQEVASGTNIQYF.

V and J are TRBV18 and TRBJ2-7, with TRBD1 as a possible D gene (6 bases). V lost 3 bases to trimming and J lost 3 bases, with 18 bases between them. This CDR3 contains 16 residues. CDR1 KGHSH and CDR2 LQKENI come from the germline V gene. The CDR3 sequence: CASSPRPQGVIYEQYF. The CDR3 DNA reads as TGTGCCAGCTCACCCCGGCCACAGGGAGTGATCTACGAGCAGTACTTC.

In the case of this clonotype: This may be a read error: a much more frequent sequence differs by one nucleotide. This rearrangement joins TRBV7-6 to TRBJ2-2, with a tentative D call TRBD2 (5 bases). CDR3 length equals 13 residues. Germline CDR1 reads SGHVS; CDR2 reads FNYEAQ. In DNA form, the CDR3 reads TGTCCCAGCAGCCAAGCGGAGACCGGGGAGCTGTTTTTT. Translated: CPSSQAETGELFF. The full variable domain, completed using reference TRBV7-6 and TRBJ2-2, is GAGVSQSPRYKVTKRGQDVALRCDPISGHVSLYWYRQALGQGPEFLTYFNYEAQQDKSGLPNDRFSAERPEGSISTLTIQRTEQRDSAMYRCPSSQAETGELFFGEGSRLTVL.

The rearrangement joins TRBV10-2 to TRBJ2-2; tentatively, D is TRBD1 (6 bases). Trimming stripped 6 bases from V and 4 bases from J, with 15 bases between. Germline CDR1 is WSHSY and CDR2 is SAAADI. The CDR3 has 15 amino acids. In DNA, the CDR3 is TGCGCCAGCAGGAGGGGCCAGGGGCTCACCGGGGAGCTGTTTTTT. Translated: CASRRGQGLTGELFF.

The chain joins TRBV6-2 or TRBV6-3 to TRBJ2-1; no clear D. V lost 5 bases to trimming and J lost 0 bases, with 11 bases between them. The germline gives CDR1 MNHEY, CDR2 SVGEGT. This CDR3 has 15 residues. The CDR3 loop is CASSLPTFSYNEQFF. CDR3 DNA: TGTGCCAGCAGTCTCCCTACTTTCTCCTACAATGAGCAGTTCTTC.

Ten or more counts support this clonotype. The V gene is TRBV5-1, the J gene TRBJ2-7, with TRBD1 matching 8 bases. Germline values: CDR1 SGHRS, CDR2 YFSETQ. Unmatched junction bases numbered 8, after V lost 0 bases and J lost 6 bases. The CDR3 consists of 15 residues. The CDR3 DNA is TGCGCCAGCAGCTTGGGGGGGACAGGAGGCGGCGAGCAGTACTTC. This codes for CASSLGGTGGGEQYF.

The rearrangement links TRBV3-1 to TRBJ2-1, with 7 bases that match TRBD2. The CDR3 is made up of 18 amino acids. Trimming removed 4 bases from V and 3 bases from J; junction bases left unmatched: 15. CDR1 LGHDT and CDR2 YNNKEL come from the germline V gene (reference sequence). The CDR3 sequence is CASSPRPGLADLYNEQFF. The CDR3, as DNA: TGTGCCAGCAGCCCCCGTCCTGGGCTAGCGGACCTCTACAATGAGCAGTTCTTC.

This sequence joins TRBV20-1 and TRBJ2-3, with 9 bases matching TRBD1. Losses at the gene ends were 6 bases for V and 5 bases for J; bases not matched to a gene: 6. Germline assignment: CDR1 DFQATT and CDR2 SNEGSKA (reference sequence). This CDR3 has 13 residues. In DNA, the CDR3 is TGCAGTGCCCGACAGGGGGGTGGAGATACGCAGTATTTT. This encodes CSARQGGGDTQYF.

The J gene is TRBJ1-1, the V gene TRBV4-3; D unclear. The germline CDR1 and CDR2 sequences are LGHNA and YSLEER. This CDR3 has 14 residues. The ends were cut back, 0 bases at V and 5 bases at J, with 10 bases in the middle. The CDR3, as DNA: TGCGCCAGCAGCCAAGATCACCAAATTACTGAAGCTTTCTTT. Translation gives CASSQDHQITEAFF.

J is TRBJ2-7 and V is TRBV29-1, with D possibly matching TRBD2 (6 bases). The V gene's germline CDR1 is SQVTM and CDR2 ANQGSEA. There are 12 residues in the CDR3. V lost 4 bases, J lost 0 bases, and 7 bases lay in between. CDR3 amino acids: CSVVGGSYEQYF. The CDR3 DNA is TGCAGCGTTGTGGGAGGCTCCTACGAGCAGTACTTC.